This T cell receptor beta chain was profiled in a study of response to subunit inactivated influenza vaccine (dated by TCRdb to 2016 to 2018). Study-level background: Deep quantitative T cell receptor repertoire profiling was used in the study to track responses to a trivalent subunit inactivated influenza vaccine.

Inclusive of the bounding cysteine and phenylalanine, the CDR3 is 15 residues long. Kept here is only the CDR3 DNA, which spans 45 bases and is read in frame from base 1. The V and J ends are trimmed by 5 bases and 7 bases, leaving 21 bases between them. The germline V gene encodes CDR1 KGHSH and CDR2 LQKENI. In regard to this clonotype: No antigen is known for it. No much larger clonotype is one base removed from it; base qualities were not supplied.

The library was produced with RT-PCR. The sequencer was an Illumina HiSeq 2500. TCRdb reanalyzed the raw reads on its own, using fastp at Q25 for trimming and MiXCR for clone calling, and kept in-frame beta chains. Each CDR3 protein appears once, grouped with its most common genes and DNA. The sample table contains around 650,000 distinct CDR3 sequences; only one count was recorded for 15% to 18% of them. The top ten clonotypes cover roughly 12% of the sample. Points the paper makes about the study in general: According to the authors, only a limited number of new T cells may be recruited by each seasonal influenza vaccination.

The sequencing here drew on PBMCs from blood, taken roughly 12 days after vaccination. Rearrangement joined TRBV18 to TRBJ2-7; confidence is insufficient to name the D gene. The receptor was isolated from a man aged 50 or older who received an inactivated influenza vaccine. Donor details come from another sample of the same person, matched by shared clones. Here is the DNA: TGTGCCAGCTCAACCCGGACGGGCCCTATCCCGGAGCAGTACTTC. This translates into CASSTRTGPIPEQYF.